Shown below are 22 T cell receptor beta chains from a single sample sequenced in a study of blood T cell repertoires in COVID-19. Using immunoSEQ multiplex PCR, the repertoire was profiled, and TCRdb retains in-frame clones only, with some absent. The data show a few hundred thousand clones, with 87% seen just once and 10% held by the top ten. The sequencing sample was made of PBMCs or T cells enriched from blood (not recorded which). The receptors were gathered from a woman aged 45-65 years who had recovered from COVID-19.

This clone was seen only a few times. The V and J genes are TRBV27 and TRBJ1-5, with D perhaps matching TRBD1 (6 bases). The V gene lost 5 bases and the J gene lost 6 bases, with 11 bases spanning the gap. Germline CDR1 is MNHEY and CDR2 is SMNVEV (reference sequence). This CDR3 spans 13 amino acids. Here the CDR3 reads CASSLTGPQPQHF. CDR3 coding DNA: TGTGCCAGCAGTCTTACAGGGCCTCAGCCCCAGCATTTT.

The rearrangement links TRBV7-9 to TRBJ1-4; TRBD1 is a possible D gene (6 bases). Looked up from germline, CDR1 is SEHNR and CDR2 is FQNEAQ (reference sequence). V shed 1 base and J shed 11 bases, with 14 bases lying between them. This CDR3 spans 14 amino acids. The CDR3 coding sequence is TGTGCCAGCAGCTTAGTACAGGGCGTGAGTAAACTGTTTTTT. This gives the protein CASSLVQGVSKLFF.

The CDR3 region is CACQGQGASGTEAFF. The CDR3 DNA reads TGTGCCTGCCAGGGACAGGGGGCGAGCGGCACTGAAGCTTTCTTT. The chain links TRBV6-4 to TRBJ1-1; 12 bases are shared with TRBD1. The CDR3 covers 15 residues. Germline V gene sequence: CDR1 MRHNA, CDR2 SNTAGT. V shed 11 bases and J 4 bases; nucleotides not matched to a gene: 11.

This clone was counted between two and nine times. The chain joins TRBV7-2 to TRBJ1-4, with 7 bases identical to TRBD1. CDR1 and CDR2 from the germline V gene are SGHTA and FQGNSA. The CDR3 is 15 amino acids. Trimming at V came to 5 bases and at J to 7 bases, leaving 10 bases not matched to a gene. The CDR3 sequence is CASSIHRGLGEKLFF. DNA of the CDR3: TGTGCCAGCAGCATCCACAGGGGACTGGGTGAAAAACTGTTTTTT.

Here the CDR3 reads CASRNIRDRKNLEAFF. CDR3 sequence (DNA): TGTGCCAGTAGGAATATCAGGGACAGAAAAAACCTTGAAGCTTTCTTT. The gene calls are TRBV19 and TRBJ1-1; 7 bases map to TRBD1. The germline V gene encodes CDR1 LNHDA and CDR2 SQIVND (reference sequence). The ends lost 6 bases at V and 7 bases at J; junction bases unmatched: 17. This CDR3 comprises 16 residues.

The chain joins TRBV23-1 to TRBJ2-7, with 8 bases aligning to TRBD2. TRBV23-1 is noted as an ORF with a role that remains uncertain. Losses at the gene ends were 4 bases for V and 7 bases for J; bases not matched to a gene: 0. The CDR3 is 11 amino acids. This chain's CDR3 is CASSRGGEQYF. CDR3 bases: TGCGCCAGCAGTCGCGGGGGGGAGCAGTACTTC.

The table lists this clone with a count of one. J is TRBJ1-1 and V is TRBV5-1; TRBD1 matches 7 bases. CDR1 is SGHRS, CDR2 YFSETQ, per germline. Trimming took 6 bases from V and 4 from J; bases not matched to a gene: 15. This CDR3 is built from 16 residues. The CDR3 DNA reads TGCGCCAGCAATGTAGGCAGGGGGGCCTCGGTCACTGAAGCTTTCTTT. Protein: CASNVGRGASVTEAFF.

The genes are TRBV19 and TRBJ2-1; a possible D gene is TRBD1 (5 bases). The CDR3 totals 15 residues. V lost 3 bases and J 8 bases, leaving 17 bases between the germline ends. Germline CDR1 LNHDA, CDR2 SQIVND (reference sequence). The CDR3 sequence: CASSILGPGNDEQFF. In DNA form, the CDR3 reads TGTGCCAGTAGTATTTTGGGGCCAGGGAACGATGAGCAGTTCTTC.

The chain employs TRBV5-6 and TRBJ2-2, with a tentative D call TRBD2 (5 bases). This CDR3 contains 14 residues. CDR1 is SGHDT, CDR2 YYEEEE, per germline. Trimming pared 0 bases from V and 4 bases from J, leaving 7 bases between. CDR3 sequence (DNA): TGTGCCAGCAGCTTGGCCGGGGTCACCGGGGAGCTGTTTTTT. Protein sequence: CASSLAGVTGELFF.

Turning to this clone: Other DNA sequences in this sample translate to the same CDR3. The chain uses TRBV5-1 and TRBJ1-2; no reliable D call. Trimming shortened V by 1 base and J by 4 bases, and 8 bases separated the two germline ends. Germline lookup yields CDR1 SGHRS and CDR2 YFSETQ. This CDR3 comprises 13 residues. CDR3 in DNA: TGCGCCAGCAGCTTGCCGGGGAGCTATGGCTACACCTTC. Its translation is CASSLPGSYGYTF.

The DNA of the CDR3 is TGCGCCAGCAGCCAAACAGGGGGCGGAGGTTCACCCCTCCACTTT. Translating it yields CASSQTGGGGSPLHF. The chain joins TRBV4-1 to TRBJ1-6; 9 nucleotides line up with TRBD1. The CDR3 totals 15 residues. V lost 2 bases to trimming and J lost 9 bases; unmatched junction nucleotides: 5. Germline lookup yields CDR1 MGHRA and CDR2 YSYEKL.

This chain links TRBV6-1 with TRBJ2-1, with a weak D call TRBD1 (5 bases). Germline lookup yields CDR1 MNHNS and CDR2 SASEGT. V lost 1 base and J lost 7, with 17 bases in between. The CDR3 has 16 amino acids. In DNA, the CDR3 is TGTGCCAGCAGTGAAGAGGGGTGGGGTATCCTAAATGAGCAGTTCTTC. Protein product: CASSEEGWGILNEQFF.

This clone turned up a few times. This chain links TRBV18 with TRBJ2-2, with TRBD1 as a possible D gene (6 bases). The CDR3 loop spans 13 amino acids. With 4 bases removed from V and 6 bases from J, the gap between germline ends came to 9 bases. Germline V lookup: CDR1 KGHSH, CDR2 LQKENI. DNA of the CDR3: TGTGCCAGCTCACAAGACAGGTCCGGGGAGCTGTTTTTT. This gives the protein CASSQDRSGELFF.

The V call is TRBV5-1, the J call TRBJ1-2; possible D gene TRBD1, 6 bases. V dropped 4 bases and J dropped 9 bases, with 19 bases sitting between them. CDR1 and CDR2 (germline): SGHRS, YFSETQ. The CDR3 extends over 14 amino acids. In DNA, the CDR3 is TGCGCCAGCAGCCCGGACAGCTCGATTACAAGCTACACCTTC. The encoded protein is CASSPDSSITSYTF.

The CDR3 here is CASSLALSGAGADTQYF. Here the CDR3 DNA reads TGTGCCAGCAGCTTAGCGTTAAGCGGGGCAGGCGCAGATACGCAGTATTTT. The chain links TRBV7-6 to TRBJ2-3, with 7 nucleotides matching TRBD2. CDR3 length: 17 residues. Germline lookup yields CDR1 SGHVS and CDR2 FNYEAQ. With 0 bases clipped from V and 4 bases from J, the junction kept 10 bases outside the gene matches.

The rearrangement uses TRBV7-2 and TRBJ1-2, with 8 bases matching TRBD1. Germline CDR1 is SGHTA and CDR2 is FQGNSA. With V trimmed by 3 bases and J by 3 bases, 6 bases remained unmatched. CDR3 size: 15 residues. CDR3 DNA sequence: TGTGCCAGCAGCTTGCCCGGGACAGGAGACTATGGCTACACCTTC. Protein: CASSLPGTGDYGYTF.

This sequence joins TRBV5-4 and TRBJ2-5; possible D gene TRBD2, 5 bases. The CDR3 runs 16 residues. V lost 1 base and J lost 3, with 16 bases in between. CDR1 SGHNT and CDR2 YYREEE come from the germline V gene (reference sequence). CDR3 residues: CASSLSSAGDEETQYF. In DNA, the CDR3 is TGTGCCAGCAGCTTGAGCAGCGCGGGTGACGAAGAGACCCAGTACTTC.

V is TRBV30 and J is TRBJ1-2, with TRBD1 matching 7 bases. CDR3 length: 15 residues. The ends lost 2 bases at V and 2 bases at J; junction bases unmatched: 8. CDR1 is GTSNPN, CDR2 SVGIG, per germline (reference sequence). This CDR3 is CAWSWGPGQNYGYTF. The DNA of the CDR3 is TGTGCCTGGAGTTGGGGACCGGGACAGAACTATGGCTACACCTTC.

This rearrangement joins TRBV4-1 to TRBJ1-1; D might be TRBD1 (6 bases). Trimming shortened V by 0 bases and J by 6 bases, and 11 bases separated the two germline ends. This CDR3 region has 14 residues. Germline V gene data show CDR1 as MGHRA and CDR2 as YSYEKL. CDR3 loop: CASSQDRGIPEAFF. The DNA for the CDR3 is TGCGCCAGCAGCCAAGACAGGGGTATACCTGAAGCTTTCTTT.

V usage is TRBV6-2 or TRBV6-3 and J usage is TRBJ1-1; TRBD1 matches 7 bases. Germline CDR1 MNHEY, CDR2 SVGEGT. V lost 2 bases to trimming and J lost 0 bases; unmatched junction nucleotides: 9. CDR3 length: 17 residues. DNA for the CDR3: TGTGCCAGCAGTTACGAGGGGGCGATGAGGATGAACACTGAAGCTTTCTTT. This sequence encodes CASSYEGAMRMNTEAFF.

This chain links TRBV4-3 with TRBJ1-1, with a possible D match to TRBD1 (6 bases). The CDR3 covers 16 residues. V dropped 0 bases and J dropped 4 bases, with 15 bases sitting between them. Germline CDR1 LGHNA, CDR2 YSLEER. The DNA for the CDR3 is TGCGCCAGCAGCCAAGACCGGGCGGGGGCGAGCACTGAAGCTTTCTTT. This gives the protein CASSQDRAGASTEAFF.

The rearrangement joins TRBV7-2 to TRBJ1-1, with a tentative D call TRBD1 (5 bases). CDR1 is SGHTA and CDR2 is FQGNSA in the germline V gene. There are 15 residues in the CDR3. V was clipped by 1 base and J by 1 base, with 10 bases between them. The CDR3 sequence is CASSLGIDRNTEAFF. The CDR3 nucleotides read TGTGCCAGCAGCTTAGGTATCGACAGGAACACTGAAGCTTTCTTT.